These 12 T cell receptor beta chains were all obtained from the same sample, sequenced in a study of cytomegalovirus exposure and HLA in healthy donors. Primers: 60 Vbeta forward and 13 Jbeta reverse. Method: immunoSEQ multiplex PCR; TCRdb's copy keeps in-frame clones and lacks some. The sample carries 140,000 or so clones, 88% recorded once. The sample consisted of PBMCs. The origin of the receptors is a woman between 40 and 55 years old in good health and CMV-seronegative.

The chain recombines TRBV5-4 with TRBJ2-7; 9 nucleotides match TRBD1. Trimming removed 4 bases from V and 1 base from J; junction bases left unmatched: 6. Germline CDR1 and CDR2: SGHNT and YYREEE (reference sequence). There are 15 residues in the CDR3. CDR3 bases: TGTGCCAGCAGCGAAGGACAGGGGAAATCCTACGAGCAGTACTTC. Translation gives CASSEGQGKSYEQYF.

V gene TRBV7-9 combines with J gene TRBJ1-3, with a weak D call TRBD1 (5 bases). The germline V and J ends were trimmed by 7 bases and 0 bases, with 16 bases remaining between them. CDR3 size: 16 residues. CDR1 SEHNR and CDR2 FQNEAQ come from the germline V gene (reference sequence). CDR3 nucleotide sequence: TGTGCCAGCATCAATTTACCAGGGTTCTCTGGAAACACCATATATTTT. Amino acid sequence: CASINLPGFSGNTIYF.

V and J are TRBV2 and TRBJ1-4, with D maybe TRBD1 (5 bases). The germline V gene has CDR1 SNHLY and CDR2 FYNNEI. The CDR3 extends over 16 amino acids. With 5 bases removed from V and 7 bases from J, the gap between germline ends came to 20 bases. The CDR3 region has the DNA TGTGCCAGCAGTACTCCCCAGGGTCGGGTGGGTGAAAAACTGTTTTTT. This encodes CASSTPQGRVGEKLFF.

The V and J genes are TRBV10-3 and TRBJ1-1, with D perhaps matching TRBD1 (5 bases). Germline V lookup: CDR1 ENHRY, CDR2 SYGVKD. This CDR3 spans 15 amino acids. V was shortened by 0 bases and J by 1 base, with 9 bases between the two germline ends. CDR3 amino acids: CAISESGPANTEAFF. CDR3 nucleotides: TGTGCCATCAGTGAGTCGGGGCCCGCGAACACTGAAGCTTTCTTT.

J is TRBJ2-3 and V is TRBV6-5; no clear D gene. The CDR3 contains 15 residues. CDR1 is MNHEY, CDR2 SVGAGI, per germline. V lost 2 bases and J 4 bases, leaving 13 bases between the germline ends. CDR3 bases: TGTGCCAGCAGTTACGGTACCCAAGGAGCAGATACGCAGTATTTT. It is translated as CASSYGTQGADTQYF.

This clone was counted a single time. CDR3 residues: CASSVQGSYGYTF. CDR3 in DNA: TGTGCCAGCAGCGTACAGGGTAGTTATGGCTACACCTTC. This sequence joins TRBV5-6 and TRBJ1-2; a possible D gene is TRBD1 (6 bases). Trimming cost V 4 bases and J 5 bases, with 12 bases left between them. Germline V gene data show CDR1 as SGHDT and CDR2 as YYEEEE. The CDR3 has 13 residues.

The rearrangement joins TRBV18 to TRBJ1-4; 10 bases agree with TRBD1. Per germline, CDR1 KGHSH and CDR2 LQKENI. The CDR3 has 17 amino acids. After removal of 4 bases from V and 2 bases from J, the junction contained 7 bases not matched to a gene. CDR3 residues: CASSLRQGADTNEKLFF. The CDR3 DNA follows: TGTGCCAGCTCACTAAGACAGGGGGCTGACACTAATGAAAAACTGTTTTTT.

The chain carries TRBV7-2 and TRBJ2-7, with D perhaps matching TRBD1 (6 bases). CDR1 SGHTA and CDR2 FQGNSA come from the germline V gene. V gave up 6 bases and J gave up 0 bases, with 9 bases separating them. CDR3 length: 13 residues. Here the CDR3 DNA reads TGTGCCAGCAGGCCGACAGGCTCCTACGAGCAGTACTTC. This gives the protein CASRPTGSYEQYF.

The gene calls are TRBV4-2 and TRBJ2-3; the match to TRBD2 covers 9 bases. The CDR3 totals 15 residues. Trimming removed 8 bases from V and 1 base from J; junction bases left unmatched: 7. Looked up from germline, CDR1 is LGHNA and CDR2 is YNFKEQ. This CDR3 reads CASRGGGRGTDTQYF. The CDR3 DNA follows: TGTGCCAGCCGGGGTGGCGGGAGGGGCACAGATACGCAGTATTTT.

This clone was seen more than once but under ten times. The rearrangement uses TRBV4-3 and TRBJ2-1; 9 nucleotides match TRBD1. The V gene end was trimmed by 3 bases and the J gene end by 7 bases; junction bases not matched to a gene: 10. Germline lookup yields CDR1 LGHNA and CDR2 YSLEER. The CDR3 contains 16 residues. CDR3 bases: TGCGCCAGCAGCCAGAAGGGGACAGGGAGAAGGAATGAGCAGTTCTTC. Translated, it gives CASSQKGTGRRNEQFF.

This clone has a single count. CDR3 protein: CASSLMGQYNSPLHF. As DNA, the CDR3 is TGTGCCAGCAGCTTAATGGGACAGTATAATTCACCCCTCCACTTT. The chain carries TRBV7-2 and TRBJ1-6, with 7 bases matching TRBD1. CDR1 and CDR2 from the germline V gene are SGHTA and FQGNSA. After removal of 2 bases from V and 4 bases from J, the junction contained 2 bases not matched to a gene. The CDR3 runs to 15 residues.

A note on this clone: The same CDR3 can be traced to other DNA sequences in this sample. This chain joins TRBV7-2 and TRBJ2-7; D remains ambiguous. The V gene lost 5 bases and the J gene lost 0 bases, with 8 bases spanning the gap. CDR3 length: 13 residues. CDR1 and CDR2 (germline): SGHTA, FQGNSA. The DNA of the CDR3 is TGTGCCAGCAGCCTAACCGACTCCTACGAGCAGTACTTC. It specifies CASSLTDSYEQYF. Supplemented by reference TRBV7-2 and TRBJ2-7, the full variable domain reads GAGVSQSPSNKVTEKGKDVELRCDPISGHTALYWYRQSLGQGLEFLIYFQGNSAPDKSGLPSDRFSAERTGGSVSTLTIQRTQQEDSAVYLCASSLTDSYEQYFGPGTRLTVT.